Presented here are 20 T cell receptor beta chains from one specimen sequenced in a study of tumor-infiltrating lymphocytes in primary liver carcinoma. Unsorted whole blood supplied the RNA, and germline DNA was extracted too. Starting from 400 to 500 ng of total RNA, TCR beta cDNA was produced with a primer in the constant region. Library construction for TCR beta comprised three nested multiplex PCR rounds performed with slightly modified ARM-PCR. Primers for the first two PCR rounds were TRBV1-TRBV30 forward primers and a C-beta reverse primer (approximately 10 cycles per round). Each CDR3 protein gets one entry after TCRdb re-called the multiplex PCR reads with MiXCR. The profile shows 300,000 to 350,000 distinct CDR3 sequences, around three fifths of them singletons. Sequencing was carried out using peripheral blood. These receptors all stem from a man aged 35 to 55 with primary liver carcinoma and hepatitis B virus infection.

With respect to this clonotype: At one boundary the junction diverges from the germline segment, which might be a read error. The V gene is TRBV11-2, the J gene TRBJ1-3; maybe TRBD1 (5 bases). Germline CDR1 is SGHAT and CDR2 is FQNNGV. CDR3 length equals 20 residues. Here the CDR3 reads CATSLIPHKKTVTSGNTIYF. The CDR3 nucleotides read TGTGCCACCAGCCTAATTCCACACAAAAAGACAGTGACCTCTGGAAACACCATATATTTT.

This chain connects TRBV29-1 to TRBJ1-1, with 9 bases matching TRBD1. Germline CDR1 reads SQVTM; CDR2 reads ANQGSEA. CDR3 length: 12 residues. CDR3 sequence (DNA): TGCGGCGCACGGACAGGGGCCACTGAAGCTTTCTTT. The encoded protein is CGARTGATEAFF.

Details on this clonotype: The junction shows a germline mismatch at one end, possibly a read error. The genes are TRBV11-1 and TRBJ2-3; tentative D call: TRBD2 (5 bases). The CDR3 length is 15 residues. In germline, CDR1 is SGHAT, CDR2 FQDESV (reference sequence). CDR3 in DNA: TGTGCCAGCAGACTACTAGGCTTCGGCACAGAAACGCAGTATTTT. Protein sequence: CASRLLGFGTETQYF.

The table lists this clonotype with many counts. The DNA for the CDR3 is TGTGCCAGCAGTTACGGGACAGAATTAAACACTGAAGCTTTCTTT. As protein: CASSYGTELNTEAFF. The chain links TRBV6-5 to TRBJ1-1; 7 positions agree with TRBD1. The CDR3 has 15 amino acids. Germline V gives CDR1 MNHEY, CDR2 SVGAGI. The V gene end was trimmed by 2 bases and the J gene end by 2 bases; junction bases not matched to a gene: 5.

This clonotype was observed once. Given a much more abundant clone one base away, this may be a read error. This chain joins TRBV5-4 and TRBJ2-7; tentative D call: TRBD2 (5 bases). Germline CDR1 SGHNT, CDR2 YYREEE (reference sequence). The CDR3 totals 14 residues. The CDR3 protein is CASSLDPGYREHYF. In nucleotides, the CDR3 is TGTGCCAGCAGCTTGGATCCGGGATACCGCGAGCACTACTTC.

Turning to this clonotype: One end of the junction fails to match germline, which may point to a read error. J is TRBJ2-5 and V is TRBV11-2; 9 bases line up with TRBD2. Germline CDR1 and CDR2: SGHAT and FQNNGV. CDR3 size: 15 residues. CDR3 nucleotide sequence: TGTGGCAGCAGATATGGGACTAGCCCTCAAGAGACCCAGTGCTTC. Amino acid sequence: CGSRYGTSPQETQCF. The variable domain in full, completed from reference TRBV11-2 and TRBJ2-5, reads EAGVAQSPRYKIIEKRQSVAFWCNPISGHATLYWYQQILGQGPKLLIQFQNNGVVDDSQLPKDRFSAERLKGVDSTLKIQPAKLEDSAVYLCGSRYGTSPQETQCFGPGTRLLVL.

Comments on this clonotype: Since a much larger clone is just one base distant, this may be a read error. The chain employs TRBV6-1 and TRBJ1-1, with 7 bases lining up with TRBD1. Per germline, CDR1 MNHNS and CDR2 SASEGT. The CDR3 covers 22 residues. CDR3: CASSEEEETVIVGTVMNPEAFF. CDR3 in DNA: TGTGCCAGCAGTGAAGAAGAAGAGACAGTGATTGTTGGGACAGTGATGAACCCTGAAGCTTTCTTT.

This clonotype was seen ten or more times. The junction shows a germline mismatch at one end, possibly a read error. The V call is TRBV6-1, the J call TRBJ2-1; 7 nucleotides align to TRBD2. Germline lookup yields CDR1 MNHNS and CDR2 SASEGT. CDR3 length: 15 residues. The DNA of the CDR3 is TGTGCCAGCAGGGAAGCGGGAACCGACTACAATGAGCAGTTCTTC. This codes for CASREAGTDYNEQFF.

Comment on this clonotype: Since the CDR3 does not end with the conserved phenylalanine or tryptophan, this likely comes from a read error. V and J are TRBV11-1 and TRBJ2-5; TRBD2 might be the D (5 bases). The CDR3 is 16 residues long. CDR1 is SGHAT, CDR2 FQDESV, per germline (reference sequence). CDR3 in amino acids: CATSLRAAAFRETQYS. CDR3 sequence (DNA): TGTGCCACCAGCTTACGGGCAGCGGCCTTTCGAGAGACCCAGTACTCC.

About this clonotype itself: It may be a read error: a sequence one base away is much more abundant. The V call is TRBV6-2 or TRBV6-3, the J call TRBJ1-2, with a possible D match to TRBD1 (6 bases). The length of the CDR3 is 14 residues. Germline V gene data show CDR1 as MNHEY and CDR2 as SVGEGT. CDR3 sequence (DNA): TGTGCCAACAGTTACGGCAGGGGCAACTATGGCTACACCTTC. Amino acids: CANSYGRGNYGYTF.

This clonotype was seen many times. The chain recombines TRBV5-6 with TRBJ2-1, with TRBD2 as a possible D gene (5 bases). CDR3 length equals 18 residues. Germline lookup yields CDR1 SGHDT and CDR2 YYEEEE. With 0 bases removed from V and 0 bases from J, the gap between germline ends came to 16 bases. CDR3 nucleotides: TGTGCCAGCAGCTTGGGGGAGCTGCGGCTGAGCTCCTACAATGAGCAGTTCTTC. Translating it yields CASSLGELRLSSYNEQFF.

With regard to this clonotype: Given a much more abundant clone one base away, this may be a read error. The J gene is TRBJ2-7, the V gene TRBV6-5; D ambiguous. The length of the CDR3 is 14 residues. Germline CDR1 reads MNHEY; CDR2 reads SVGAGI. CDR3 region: CDSSYTRSSYEQYF. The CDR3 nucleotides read TGTGACAGCAGTTACACGCGATCATCCTACGAGCAGTACTTC.

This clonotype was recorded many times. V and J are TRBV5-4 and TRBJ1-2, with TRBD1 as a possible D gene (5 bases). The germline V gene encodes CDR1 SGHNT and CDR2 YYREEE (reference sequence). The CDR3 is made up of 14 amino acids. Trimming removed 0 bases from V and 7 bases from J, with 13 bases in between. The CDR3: CASSLDGGRGGYTF. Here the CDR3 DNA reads TGTGCCAGCAGCTTGGACGGGGGACGGGGTGGCTACACCTTC.

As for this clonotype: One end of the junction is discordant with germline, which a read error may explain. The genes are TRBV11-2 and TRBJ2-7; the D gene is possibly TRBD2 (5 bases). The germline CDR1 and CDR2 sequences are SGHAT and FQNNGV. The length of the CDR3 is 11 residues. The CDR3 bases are TGTGTCAGCGGCTTAGCCTACGAGCAGTACTTC. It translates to CVSGLAYEQYF.

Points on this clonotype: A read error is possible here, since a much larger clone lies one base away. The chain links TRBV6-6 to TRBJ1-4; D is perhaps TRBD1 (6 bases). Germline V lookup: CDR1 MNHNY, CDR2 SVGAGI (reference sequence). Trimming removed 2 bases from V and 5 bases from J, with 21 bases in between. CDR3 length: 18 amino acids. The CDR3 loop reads CASSYPSRTTGKNEKLFF. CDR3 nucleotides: TGTGCCAGCAGTTACCCGTCCCGTACCACAGGGAAGAATGAAAAACTGTTTTTT.

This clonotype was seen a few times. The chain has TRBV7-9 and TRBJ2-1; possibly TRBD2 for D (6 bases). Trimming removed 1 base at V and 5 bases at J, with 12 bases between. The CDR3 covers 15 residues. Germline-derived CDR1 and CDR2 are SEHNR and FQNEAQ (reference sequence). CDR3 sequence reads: CASSLESGANNEQFF. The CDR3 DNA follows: TGTGCCAGCAGCTTAGAGTCGGGAGCGAACAATGAGCAGTTCTTC.

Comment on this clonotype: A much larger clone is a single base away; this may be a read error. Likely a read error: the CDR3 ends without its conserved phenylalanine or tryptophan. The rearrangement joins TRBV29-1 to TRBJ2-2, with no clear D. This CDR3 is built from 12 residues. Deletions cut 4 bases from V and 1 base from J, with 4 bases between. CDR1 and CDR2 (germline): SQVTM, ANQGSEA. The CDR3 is CSVARNTGELFL. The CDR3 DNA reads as TGCAGCGTTGCCCGGAACACCGGGGAGCTGTTTCTT.

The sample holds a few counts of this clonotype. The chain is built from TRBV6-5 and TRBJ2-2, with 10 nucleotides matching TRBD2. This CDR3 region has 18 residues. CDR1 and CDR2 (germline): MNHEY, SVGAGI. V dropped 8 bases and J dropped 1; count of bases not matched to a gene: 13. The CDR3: CASLKGASGRGNTGELFF. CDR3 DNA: TGTGCCAGCCTAAAGGGGGCTAGCGGGAGAGGGAACACCGGGGAGCTGTTTTTT.

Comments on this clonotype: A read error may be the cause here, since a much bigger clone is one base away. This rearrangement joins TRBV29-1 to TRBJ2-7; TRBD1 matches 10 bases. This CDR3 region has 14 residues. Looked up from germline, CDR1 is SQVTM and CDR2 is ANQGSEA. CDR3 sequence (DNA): TGCAGAGTTGAGGTTGTAGGGACAGGGGACGAGCAGTACTTC. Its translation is CRVEVVGTGDEQYF.

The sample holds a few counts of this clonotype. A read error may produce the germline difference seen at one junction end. The DNA for the CDR3 is TGTGCCGGCAGCCCGGACAGGGGGAGAGGCTACACCTTC. The encoded protein is CAGSPDRGRGYTF. The chain employs TRBV7-9 and TRBJ1-2; 10 bases map to TRBD1. Per germline, CDR1 SEHNR and CDR2 FQNEAQ (reference sequence). The CDR3 runs to 13 residues.